These 5 T cell receptor beta chains originate from one sample sequenced in a study of shared clonotypes between healthy human individuals (dated by TCRdb to about 2020). Library construction relied on the immunoSEQ multiplex PCR assay. The table was pulled from immuneACCESS by TCRdb, which kept in-frame rearrangements only. Such tables lose some clones; where checked, under half of the loss comes from unresolved V genes, and the rest has no known cause. The sample table lists around 1.6 million clones, 95% to 99% of them with a count of one. The leading ten clones occupy roughly 0.45% of the sample. Specimen: naive CD4+ T cells sorted from blood. The cell subset or site label, read with the paper, signifies: CD45RA+ positively selected. These receptors were obtained from a man younger than 45 in good health.

Note on this clone: Other DNA sequences in this specimen translate into the identical CDR3. V usage is TRBV19 and J usage is TRBJ1-1; D is ambiguous. This CDR3 is built from 11 residues. V lost 1 base and J 7 bases, leaving 4 bases between the germline ends. Germline V CDR1 and CDR2: LNHDA, SQIVND (reference sequence). CDR3 nucleotide sequence: TGTGCCAGTAGTATAGGGGGTGAAGCTTTCTTT. Protein: CASSIGGEAFF.

J is TRBJ2-1 and V is TRBV2; 8 bases map to TRBD1. From germline, CDR1 is SNHLY and CDR2 FYNNEI. This CDR3 is built from 15 residues. The ends lost 8 bases at V and 6 bases at J; junction bases unmatched: 12. CDR3 residues: CASSDREEVRNEQFF. The CDR3 DNA sequence: TGTGCCAGCTCGGACAGGGAAGAGGTACGCAATGAGCAGTTCTTC. Supplemented by reference TRBV2 and TRBJ2-1, the full variable domain reads EPEVTQTPSHQVTQMGQEVILRCVPISNHLYFYWYRQILGQKVEFLVSFYNNEISEKSEIFDDQFSVERPDGSNFTLKIRSTKLEDSAMYFCASSDREEVRNEQFFGPGTRLTVL.

The V and J genes are TRBV7-9 and TRBJ2-1, with 9 bases fitting TRBD2. The CDR3 contains 15 residues. The germline gives CDR1 SEHNR, CDR2 FQNEAQ (reference sequence). J was trimmed by 5 bases and V by 3 bases; bases with no gene match: 5. Written as DNA, the CDR3 is TGTGCCAGCAGCTTGGCTAGCGGGATCCACAATGAGCAGTTCTTC. Translation: CASSLASGIHNEQFF. Using reference TRBV7-9 and TRBJ2-1 for the parts outside the CDR3, the full variable domain is DTGVSQNPRHKITKRGQNVTFRCDPISEHNRLYWYRQTLGQGPEFLTYFQNEAQLEKSRLLSDRFSAERPKGSFSTLEIQRTEQGDSAMYLCASSLASGIHNEQFFGPGTRLTVL.

The chain combines TRBV29-1 with TRBJ2-7; 12 bases are a match to TRBD2. With 0 bases clipped from V and 5 bases from J, the junction kept 8 bases outside the gene matches. Germline CDR1 and CDR2: SQVTM and ANQGSEA. The CDR3 consists of 16 residues. CDR3 DNA: TGCAGCGTTGAAGATCTGGCTAGCGGGAGGGCTCACGAGCAGTACTTC. Protein: CSVEDLASGRAHEQYF.

The chain links TRBV7-3 to TRBJ2-1; D unclear. This CDR3 spans 13 amino acids. Germline V CDR1 and CDR2: SGHTA, FQGTGA. The V gene lost 5 bases and the J gene lost 6 bases, with 11 bases spanning the gap. The CDR3 sequence: CASSKGVLNEQFF. The CDR3 region has the DNA TGTGCCAGCAGCAAAGGAGTCCTCAATGAGCAGTTCTTC.